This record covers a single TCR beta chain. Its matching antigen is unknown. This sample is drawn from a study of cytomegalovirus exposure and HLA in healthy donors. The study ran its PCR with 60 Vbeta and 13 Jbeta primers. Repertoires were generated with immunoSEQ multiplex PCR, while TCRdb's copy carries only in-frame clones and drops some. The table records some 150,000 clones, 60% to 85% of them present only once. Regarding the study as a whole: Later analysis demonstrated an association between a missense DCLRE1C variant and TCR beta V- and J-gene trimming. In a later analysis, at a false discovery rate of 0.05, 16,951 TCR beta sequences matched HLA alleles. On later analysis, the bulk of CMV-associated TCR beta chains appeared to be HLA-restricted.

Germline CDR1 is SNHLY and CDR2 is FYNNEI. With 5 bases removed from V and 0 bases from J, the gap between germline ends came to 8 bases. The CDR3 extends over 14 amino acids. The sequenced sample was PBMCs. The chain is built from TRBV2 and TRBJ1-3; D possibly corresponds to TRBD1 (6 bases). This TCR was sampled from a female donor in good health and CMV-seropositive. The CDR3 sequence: CASSPDSSGNTIYF. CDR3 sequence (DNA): TGTGCCAGCAGTCCGGACAGCTCTGGAAACACCATATATTTT.